This T cell receptor beta chain was sequenced in a study of CXCR3-negative and CXCR3-positive naive CD8 T cells. Study as a whole: The dataset comprises approximately 140 million TRB reads in total, with about 1.5 +/- 0.3 million reads per library. Points from the study as a whole: The TRB CDR3s that CXCR3-positive naive cells carried were more hydrophobic than those of CXCR3-negative naive cells. After cryopreservation, expression of CXCR3 was partially reduced, and most assays were run with fresh PBMCs.

A remark on this clonotype: Its target is not known.

Researchers prepared the TRB cDNA libraries using 5' RACE with UMI labels. TCRdb re-called the 5' RACE reads and gives one entry per CDR3 protein, without DNA. The sample holds 95,000 to 100,000 distinct CDR3 sequences. The CDR3 sequence is 13 residues long. The germline CDR1 and CDR2 sequences are SEHNR and FQNEAQ (reference sequence). Those CD8+ T cells considered naive were CD45RO-CCR7+CD27+CD95-. This chain links TRBV7-9 with TRBJ2-3. Sequenced: naive CXCR3+ CD8+ T cells from blood. Sample subset: CD45RO-CCR7+CD27+CD95- naive CD8+ T cells expressing CXCR3 (TNR3+). This receptor was obtained from a human donor in good health. Some clones in this sample may be carry-over from other donors' samples. CDR3 region: CASSLVIADTQYF.